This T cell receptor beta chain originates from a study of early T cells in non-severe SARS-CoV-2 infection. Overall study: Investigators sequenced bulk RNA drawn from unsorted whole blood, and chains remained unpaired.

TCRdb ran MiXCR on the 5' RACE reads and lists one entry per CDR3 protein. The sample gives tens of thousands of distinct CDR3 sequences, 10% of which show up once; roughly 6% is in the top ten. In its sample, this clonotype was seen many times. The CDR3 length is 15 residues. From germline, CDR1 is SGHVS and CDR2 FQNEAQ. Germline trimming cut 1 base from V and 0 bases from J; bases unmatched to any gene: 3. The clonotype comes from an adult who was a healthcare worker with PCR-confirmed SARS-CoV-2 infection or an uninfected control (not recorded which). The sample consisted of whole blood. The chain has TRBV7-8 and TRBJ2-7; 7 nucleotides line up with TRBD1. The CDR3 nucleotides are TGTGCCAGCAGCTTAGTGGGACAGACCTCCTACGAGCAGTACTTC. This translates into CASSLVGQTSYEQYF.